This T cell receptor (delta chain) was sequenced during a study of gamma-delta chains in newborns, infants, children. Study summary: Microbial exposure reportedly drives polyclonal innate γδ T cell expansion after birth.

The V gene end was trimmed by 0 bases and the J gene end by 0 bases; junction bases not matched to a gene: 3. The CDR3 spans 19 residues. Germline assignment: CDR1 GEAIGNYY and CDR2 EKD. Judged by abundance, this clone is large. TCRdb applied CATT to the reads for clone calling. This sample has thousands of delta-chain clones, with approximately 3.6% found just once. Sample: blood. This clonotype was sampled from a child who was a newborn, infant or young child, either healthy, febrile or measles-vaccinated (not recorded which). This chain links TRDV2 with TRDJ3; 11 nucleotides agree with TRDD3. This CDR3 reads CACDTVLGDSSWDTRQMFF. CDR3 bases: TGTGCCTGTGACACCGTACTGGGGGATAGCTCCTGGGACACCCGACAGATGTTTTTC.